These 10 T cell receptor beta chains originate from one sample sequenced in a study of CD8+CD57+ T cells in acquired aplastic anemia. CDR3 and TCR beta VDJ profiling relied on genomic DNA as the template. From the reads, TCRdb called clonotypes with MiXCR, one entry per CDR3 protein. The sample has approximately 200,000 distinct CDR3 sequences; approximately 57% are singletons. The sequenced sample was sorted CD4+, CD8+, or CD8+CD57+ T cells (not recorded which) from PBMCs. These receptors were taken from a human donor in good health.

The chain recombines TRBV25-1 with TRBJ2-3; perhaps D is TRBD1 or TRBD2 (5 bases each). CDR1 and CDR2 from the germline V gene are MGHDK and SYGVNS. Between the trimmed V and J ends, which lost 6 bases and 4 bases, there was a span of 14 bases. This CDR3 contains 14 residues. CDR3 amino acids: CASSDLGTSDTQYF. CDR3 coding DNA: TGTGCCAGCAGCGACCTAGGGACCTCAGATACGCAGTATTTT.

The genes are TRBV10-3 and TRBJ2-7, with D perhaps being TRBD1 or TRBD2 (6 bases each). The CDR3 sequence is 14 residues long. Germline-derived CDR1 and CDR2 are ENHRY and SYGVKD. V was clipped by 3 bases and J by 2 bases, with 11 bases between them. The CDR3 region is CAISDGGRTYEQYF. The CDR3, as DNA: TGTGCCATCAGTGATGGGGGGCGGACCTACGAGCAGTACTTC.

This clonotype was observed a single time. The rearrangement joins TRBV10-3 to TRBJ2-7; possible D gene TRBD2, 7 bases. V lost 7 bases, J lost 3 bases, and 13 bases lay in between. Germline CDR1 and CDR2: ENHRY and SYGVKD. This CDR3 is 13 amino acids long. The CDR3 DNA sequence: TGTGCCATCAACGAGGGAGGGGGCTACGAGCAGTACTTC. Its translation: CAINEGGGYEQYF.

CDR3 protein: CASSLAPGRGAYEQYF. CDR3 nucleotide sequence: TGTGCCAGCAGCTTAGCCCCGGGCAGGGGGGCCTACGAGCAGTACTTC. The rearrangement links TRBV7-2 to TRBJ2-7, with D possibly TRBD1 on 7 matching bases. The CDR3 is 16 residues long. V lost 0 bases and J lost 2, with 14 bases in between. The V gene's germline CDR1 is SGHTA and CDR2 FQGNSA.

This clonotype showed up many times. The chain uses TRBV9 and TRBJ1-1, with D hard to call. The germline V gene has CDR1 SGDLS and CDR2 YYNGEE. Trimming took off 4 bases at V and 4 bases at J, with 14 bases between the two ends. This CDR3 has 14 amino acids. The CDR3 bases are TGTGCCAGCAGCCCTCAGAAGGGTAGCACTGAAGCTTTCTTT. Translating gives CASSPQKGSTEAFF. The full variable domain, in which reference TRBV9 and TRBJ1-1 provide the parts outside the CDR3, is DSGVTQTPKHLITATGQRVTLRCSPRSGDLSVYWYQQSLDQGLQFLIQYYNGEERAKGNILERFSAQQFPDLHSELNLSSLELGDSALYFCASSPQKGSTEAFFGQGTRLTVV.

The chain is built from TRBV6-4 and TRBJ1-2; 12 bases fit TRBD1. Germline CDR1 and CDR2: MRHNA and SNTAGT. V lost 4 bases to trimming and J lost 7 bases; unmatched junction nucleotides: 4. The CDR3 runs 14 residues. Written as DNA, the CDR3 is TGTGCCAGCAGTGGAGGGACAGGGGGCGTTGGCTACACCTTC. It is translated as CASSGGTGGVGYTF.

The chain couples TRBV9 to TRBJ1-4; D is unclear. The CDR3 contains 16 residues. The V end lost 0 bases, the J end lost 5 bases, and 14 bases lay between the germline ends. Germline assignment: CDR1 SGDLS and CDR2 YYNGEE. Written as DNA, the CDR3 is TGTGCCAGCAGCGTAGAGGGTTCGGGCTACAATGAAAAACTGTTTTTT. Translating it yields CASSVEGSGYNEKLFF.

The chain recombines TRBV7-9 with TRBJ2-1; D may be TRBD1 (5 bases). The V gene's germline CDR1 is SEHNR and CDR2 FQNEAQ (reference sequence). Trimming pared 5 bases from V and 3 bases from J, leaving 14 bases between. This CDR3 is built from 15 residues. The CDR3 sequence is CASSQEQESYNEQFF. CDR3 coding DNA: TGTGCCAGCAGCCAAGAACAGGAGAGCTACAATGAGCAGTTCTTC.

This clonotype has only a few counts. The chain combines TRBV20-1 with TRBJ2-5; the match to TRBD1 covers 9 bases. Germline lookup yields CDR1 DFQATT and CDR2 SNEGSKA (reference sequence). This CDR3 contains 12 residues. Trimming took 6 bases from V and 5 from J; bases not matched to a gene: 4. Here the CDR3 DNA reads TGCAGTGCCGGGACAGGGCGGGAGACCCAGTACTTC. It translates to CSAGTGRETQYF.

The V and J genes are TRBV7-9 and TRBJ2-7, with unresolved D. Trimming removed 1 base from V and 5 bases from J, with 9 bases in between. Germline values: CDR1 SEHNR, CDR2 FQNEAQ (reference sequence). The length of the CDR3 is 13 residues. CDR3 protein: CASSLVGFHEQYF. The CDR3 DNA follows: TGTGCCAGCAGCTTAGTGGGGTTCCACGAGCAGTACTTC.